A single sample gave rise to the 5 T cell receptor beta chains below, sequenced in a study of tissue T cells after allogeneic stem cell transplantation. Sequenced by immunoSEQ multiplex PCR; TCRdb stores in-frame clones only, minus some. Among more than 8,000 clones listed, 45% to 70% were seen once. Here the sequenced sample was tissue from the jejunum, taken at autopsy. The receptor source for this set is a female donor at least 60 years old with lung cancer.

This clone appeared a few times. The chain couples TRBV7-8 to TRBJ2-1; D not resolved. Germline lookup yields CDR1 SGHVS and CDR2 FQNEAQ. Trimming took 1 base from V and 10 from J, leaving 14 bases between them. The CDR3 is 14 amino acids. The CDR3 is CASSLGPVLQEQFF. The CDR3 DNA reads TGTGCCAGCAGCTTAGGGCCTGTACTACAGGAGCAGTTCTTC.

DNA for the CDR3: TGTGCCAGCAGCGTAGGAAACTCGCAATCTTGGCTTACCGGGGAGCTGTTTTTT. Protein product: CASSVGNSQSWLTGELFF. This chain links TRBV9 with TRBJ2-2; D is ambiguous. Germline values: CDR1 SGDLS, CDR2 YYNGEE. Trimming shortened V by 0 bases and J by 5 bases, and 20 bases separated the two germline ends. This CDR3 is built from 18 residues. The full variable domain, with the rest looked up from reference TRBV9 and TRBJ2-2, is DSGVTQTPKHLITATGQRVTLRCSPRSGDLSVYWYQQSLDQGLQFLIQYYNGEERAKGNILERFSAQQFPDLHSELNLSSLELGDSALYFCASSVGNSQSWLTGELFFGEGSRLTVL.

Comments on this clone: This CDR3 is also generated by other DNA sequences in the sample. The V call is TRBV9, the J call TRBJ2-1; 9 nucleotides match TRBD2. With V trimmed by 0 bases and J by 4 bases, 2 bases remained unmatched. The germline gives CDR1 SGDLS, CDR2 YYNGEE. The CDR3 sequence is 15 residues long. The DNA for the CDR3 is TGTGCCAGCAGCGTAGACAGCGGGAGGTACAATGAGCAGTTCTTC. As protein: CASSVDSGRYNEQFF.

This sequence joins TRBV7-2 and TRBJ2-2, with D possibly called TRBD1 or TRBD2 (5 bases each). V was pared by 1 base and J by 5 bases, with 11 bases between. This CDR3 is 15 amino acids long. In germline, CDR1 is SGHTA, CDR2 FQGNSA. The CDR3 sequence is CASSLGSWGTGELFF. CDR3 DNA: TGTGCCAGCAGCTTAGGTTCGTGGGGGACCGGGGAGCTGTTTTTT.

The chain couples TRBV7-8 to TRBJ1-2; D uncertain. With 1 base removed from V and 0 bases from J, the gap between germline ends came to 6 bases. The CDR3 sequence is 14 residues long. Germline-derived CDR1 and CDR2 are SGHVS and FQNEAQ. CDR3 DNA: TGTGCCAGCAGCTTAGGGCTTTCTAACTATGGCTACACCTTC. Protein sequence: CASSLGLSNYGYTF. Combining the CDR3 with reference TRBV7-8 and TRBJ1-2 gives the whole variable domain GAGVSQSPRYKVAKRGQDVALRCDPISGHVSLFWYQQALGQGPEFLTYFQNEAQLDKSGLPSDRFFAERPEGSVSTLKIQRTQQEDSAVYLCASSLGLSNYGYTFGSGTRLTVV.